This TCR beta chain was captured by sequencing in a study of cytomegalovirus exposure and HLA in healthy donors. Overall study: Around 86 million unique TCRs, all from HLA-typed donors, were included in an early release of the data.

Points on this clone: Its antigen is not identified.

Both 60 Vbeta primers and 13 Jbeta primers went into the PCR. Sequenced by immunoSEQ multiplex PCR; TCRdb stores in-frame clones only, minus some. This table holds 85,000 to 100,000 clones, around 64% found once. Nominally healthy donors provided the samples, though records likely missed some immune exposures. Study results and caveats: Later analysis associated a missense DCLRE1C variant with TCR beta V- and J-gene trimming. TCR beta sequences numbering around 15,000 were associated with HLA alleles at 0.05 false discovery rate in a later analysis.

Trimming at V came to 1 base and at J to 2 bases, leaving 7 bases not matched to a gene. There are 17 residues in the CDR3. Germline CDR1 and CDR2: SGHTA and FQGNSA. The sequence derives from a man aged 55-75 years in good health and CMV-seronegative. The sample was PBMCs. The chain employs TRBV7-2 and TRBJ2-5, with 10 bases identical to TRBD2. CDR3 in amino acids: CASSLGASGGQQETQYF. The CDR3 nucleotides are TGTGCCAGCAGCTTAGGGGCTAGCGGGGGACAACAAGAGACCCAGTACTTC.